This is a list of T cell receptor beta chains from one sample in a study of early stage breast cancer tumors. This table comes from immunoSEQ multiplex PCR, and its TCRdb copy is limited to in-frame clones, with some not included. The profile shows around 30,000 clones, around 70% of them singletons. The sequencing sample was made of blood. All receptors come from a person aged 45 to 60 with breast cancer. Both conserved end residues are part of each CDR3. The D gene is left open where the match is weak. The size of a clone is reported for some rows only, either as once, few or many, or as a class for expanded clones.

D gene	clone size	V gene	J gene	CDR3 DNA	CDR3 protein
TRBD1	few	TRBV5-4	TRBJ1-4	TGTGCCAGCAGCTTGAGGTCGGGACAGGGGAGTGAAAAACTGTTTTTT	CASSLRSGQGSEKLFF
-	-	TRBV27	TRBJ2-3	TGTGCCAGCAGGGAGCGGACAGATACGCAGTATTTT	CASRERTDTQYF
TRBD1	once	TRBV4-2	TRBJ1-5	TGTGCCAGCAGCCAAGATCATGAAGGGGGCCCGAGCAATCAGCCCCAGCATTTT	CASSQDHEGGPSNQPQHF
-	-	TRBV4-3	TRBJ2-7	TGCGCCAGCAGCCAAGAGAGTAGCGGCAAATACGAGCAGTACTTC	CASSQESSGKYEQYF
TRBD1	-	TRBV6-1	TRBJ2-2	TGTGCCAGCGACAGGGGGAACACCGGGGAGCTGTTTTTT	CASDRGNTGELFF
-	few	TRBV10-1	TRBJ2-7	TGCGCCAGCAGTGAGTGTCAGGGGTCCTACGAGCAGTACTTC	CASSECQGSYEQYF
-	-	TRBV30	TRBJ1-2	TGTGCCTGGAGAGATCCGGGACCTAACTATGGCTACACCTTC	CAWRDPGPNYGYTF
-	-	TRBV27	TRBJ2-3	TGTGCCAGCAGTTTAGGTGGAGATACGCAGTATTTT	CASSLGGDTQYF
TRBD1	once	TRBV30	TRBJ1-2	TGTGCCTTCCAGCGGGACAGCTATGGCTACACCTTC	CAFQRDSYGYTF
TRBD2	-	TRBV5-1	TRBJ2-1	TGCGCCAGCAGCTTGGCATGGGTTGGGACTAGCTTTGATTGGTATGAGCAGTTCTTC	CASSLAWVGTSFDWYEQFF
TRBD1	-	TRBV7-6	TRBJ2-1	TGTGCCAGCAGCGCGACAGGGGTCTCCTACAATGAGCAGTTCTTC	CASSATGVSYNEQFF
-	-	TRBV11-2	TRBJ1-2	TGTGCCAGCAGCTTAGCGTTGGATACGCTGGATGGCTACACCTTC	CASSLALDTLDGYTF
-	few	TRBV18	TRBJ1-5	TGTGCCAGCTCAACTGGCGTCGGTCAGCCCCAGCATTTT	CASSTGVGQPQHF
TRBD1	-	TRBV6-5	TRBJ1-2	TGTGCCAGCAGTCCACAGGGGACGGCGGCCTATGGCTACACCTTC	CASSPQGTAAYGYTF
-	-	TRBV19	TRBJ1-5	TGTGCCAGTAGACCCTCGAGGCAAAGGAGCAATCAGCCCCAGCATTTT	CASRPSRQRSNQPQHF
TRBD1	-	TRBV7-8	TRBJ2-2	TGTGCCAGCAGATCCCAACAGGGGTACACCGGGGAGCTGTTTTTT	CASRSQQGYTGELFF
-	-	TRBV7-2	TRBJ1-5	TGTGCCAGCGGTAGCAATCAGCCCCAGCATTTT	CASGSNQPQHF
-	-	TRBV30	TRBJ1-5	TGTGCCTGGAGTGCGACATCAAATCAGCCCCAGCATTTT	CAWSATSNQPQHF
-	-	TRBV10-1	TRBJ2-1	TGCGCCAGCAGTGACGGGAGTTTGGGGCATGAGCAGTTCTTC	CASSDGSLGHEQFF
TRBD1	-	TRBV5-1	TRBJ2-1	TGCGCCAGCAGCTTAACAGGGGACTACAATGAGCAGTTCTTC	CASSLTGDYNEQFF